These 7 T cell receptor beta chains originate from one sample sequenced in a study of blood T cell repertoires in COVID-19. Sequenced by immunoSEQ multiplex PCR; TCRdb stores in-frame clones only, minus some. The repertoire includes about 160,000 clones, approximately 81% of them detected once, and about 8% sits in the top ten. Material for sequencing was PBMCs or T cells enriched from blood (not recorded which). The receptor source for this set is a woman aged 45-59 years who had recovered from COVID-19.

The chain carries TRBV18 and TRBJ2-7; 9 positions agree with TRBD1. V was pared by 6 bases and J by 7 bases, with 16 bases of the junction left unmatched. The V gene's germline CDR1 is KGHSH and CDR2 LQKENI. This CDR3 has 16 amino acids. The CDR3: CASSPNVGTGHLEQYF. The CDR3 DNA reads as TGTGCCAGCTCCCCCAATGTCGGGACAGGGCATCTGGAGCAGTACTTC.

The J gene is TRBJ1-4, the V gene TRBV7-9; no definite D call. Trimming shortened V by 3 bases and J by 0 bases, and 5 bases separated the two germline ends. The CDR3 loop spans 14 amino acids. Per germline, CDR1 SEHNR and CDR2 FQNEAQ (reference sequence). CDR3 region: CASSFYATNEKLFF. The CDR3 DNA follows: TGTGCCAGCAGCTTTTATGCAACTAATGAAAAACTGTTTTTT.

This chain links TRBV2 with TRBJ2-3; 11 bases fit TRBD2. Germline values: CDR1 SNHLY, CDR2 FYNNEI. The CDR3 is 16 amino acids. CDR3 DNA sequence: TGTGGTAGCGGGCTAGCGGGGGGTTCTAGCACAGATACGCAGTATTTT. The encoded protein is CGSGLAGGSSTDTQYF.

V usage is TRBV12-3 or TRBV12-4 and J usage is TRBJ1-2; no clear D gene. This CDR3 contains 12 residues. Deletions cut 6 bases from V and 8 bases from J, with 13 bases between. CDR3 sequence (DNA): TGTGCCAGCAGACCCCGGGGAAGCGGCTACACCTTC. Its protein is CASRPRGSGYTF.

This clone was observed once. The chain carries TRBV5-6 and TRBJ1-5, with 7 nucleotides matching TRBD1. Germline V lookup: CDR1 SGHDT, CDR2 YYEEEE. The CDR3 is 18 residues long. The junction had 10 bases not matched to a gene; V was cut back by 0 bases and J by 1 base. CDR3 residues: CASSLAPQRGRSNQPQHF. In DNA, the CDR3 is TGTGCCAGCAGCTTGGCCCCTCAGAGGGGGCGAAGCAATCAGCCCCAGCATTTT.

The CDR3 region is CASRRAESSYNEQFF. Here the CDR3 DNA reads TGTGCCAGCAGGCGAGCGGAAAGCTCCTACAATGAGCAGTTCTTC. The V and J genes are TRBV11-3 and TRBJ2-1; weak D call: TRBD2 (5 bases). The V end lost 6 bases, the J end lost 0 bases, and 12 bases lay between the germline ends. The CDR3 is made up of 15 amino acids. Germline V lookup: CDR1 SGHNT, CDR2 YENEEA.

The rearrangement links TRBV7-2 to TRBJ2-3; no definite D call. Germline CDR1 SGHTA, CDR2 FQGNSA. This CDR3 is built from 13 residues. V lost 5 bases and J lost 9, with 15 bases in between. This CDR3 reads CASSPPRPGTQYF. As DNA, the CDR3 is TGTGCCAGCAGCCCGCCTCGACCCGGGACGCAGTATTTT. Combining the CDR3 with reference TRBV7-2 and TRBJ2-3 gives the whole variable domain GAGVSQSPSNKVTEKGKDVELRCDPISGHTALYWYRQSLGQGLEFLIYFQGNSAPDKSGLPSDRFSAERTGGSVSTLTIQRTQQEDSAVYLCASSPPRPGTQYFGPGTRLTVL.